This record looks at one T cell receptor beta chain sequence and its context. Germline CDR1 SGHRS, CDR2 YFSETQ. Trimming removed 0 bases at V and 6 bases at J, with 10 bases between. The CDR3 extends over 13 amino acids. Per the original data handling: Estimation of nucleated cell counts was performed using reference gene primer amplification. Sequencing was performed with immunoSEQ multiplex PCR; in TCRdb, only in-frame clones are kept and a portion is missing. The V and J calls and clone size come from that table; D and trimming were worked out from the DNA. The table has under 350,000 clones, 80% to 90% seen once. The source of the sample is a study of blood T cell repertoires in COVID-19. Turning to the study itself: Whether acute or convalescent, the COVID-19 samples came from the United States, Italy and Spain. PBMCs, B-cell-depleted T cells, or T cells were the source of the cDNA or gDNA that made up the material.

The specimen sequenced was peripheral blood. The chain uses TRBV5-1 and TRBJ2-7; D is uncertain. The TCR originated in a man aged 40-55 years with acute or convalescent COVID-19. CDR3 coding DNA: TGCGCCAGCAGCTTGGGCCAGTGGGCCGAGCAGTACTTC. It codes for CASSLGQWAEQYF.